The source of this T cell receptor beta chain is a study of regulatory dendritic cells for organ transplantation. Sorted T cells were CFSE-labeled and cultured 5 days with allogeneic regulatory or mature dendritic cells at 1:10. FACS sorted CD4+ or CD8+ T cells into CD45RA+ naive and CD45RO+ memory. Note on this clone: Its antigen remains unidentified.

Measured with immunoSEQ multiplex PCR; TCRdb has only the in-frame clones, and not every one. The repertoire holds some 18,000 clones, with roughly 80% as singletons. Overall study results and limits: Considerable individual heterogeneity was seen in alloreactive memory CD8+ T cells. Naive CD4+ and CD8+ repertoires were highly diverse; memory CD8+ was most oligoclonal.

Sequenced input: memory CD4+ T cells from blood cultured with regulatory dendritic cells. As for subset: CD45RO+ memory T cells. This receptor was identified in a human donor in good health.

CDR3 in DNA: TGCGCCAGCAGCTCCTTGACTAGCGGAACGTTTACAGATACGCAGTATTTT. Its protein is CASSSLTSGTFTDTQYF. This chain links TRBV5-1 with TRBJ2-3; 9 bases map to TRBD2. The CDR3 extends over 17 amino acids. CDR1 SGHRS and CDR2 YFSETQ come from the germline V gene. J lost 3 bases, V lost 3 bases, and 11 bases had no gene match. Full variable domain (remainder filled in from reference TRBV5-1 and TRBJ2-3): KAGVTQTPRYLIKTRGQQVTLSCSPISGHRSVSWYQQTPGQGLQFLFEYFSETQRNKGNFPGRFSGRQFSNSRSEMNVSTLELGDSALYLCASSSLTSGTFTDTQYFGPGTRLTVL.